A selection of T cell receptor beta chains follows, all from one sample in a study of T cell changes during pregnancy in multiple sclerosis. Some clones are missing from TCRdb's copy, which holds only in-frame ones; the method was immunoSEQ multiplex PCR. Among under 95,000 clones listed, around 92% were seen once. Sequences were derived from peripheral blood, sampled after pregnancy. These receptor sequences come from a female donor with multiple sclerosis, enrolled in a pregnancy study. Both conserved end residues are part of each CDR3. The D gene is left open where the match is weak.

V	D	J	CDR3
TRBV2	.	TRBJ1-2	CASMGQGPNYGYTF
TRBV4-1	TRBD1	TRBJ1-4	CASSPGTGGEKLFF
TRBV5-6	TRBD1	TRBJ2-7	CASSWGTGDEQYF
TRBV18	.	TRBJ1-2	CASSPPNQERDGYTF
TRBV27	TRBD2	TRBJ2-5	CASSTPRQRGPETQYF
TRBV9	TRBD1	TRBJ2-1	CASSVPGGQSYNEQFF
TRBV2	.	TRBJ1-3	CASSPRGPSGNTIYF
TRBV6-1	TRBD2	TRBJ2-5	CASRGLAGVEETQYF
TRBV12-5	.	TRBJ2-1	CASGLAWTVGDIEQFF
TRBV12-5	TRBD1	TRBJ1-1	CASGLGGQARGNTEAFF
TRBV18	.	TRBJ1-1	CASSPESITEAFF
TRBV10-3	.	TRBJ2-2	CATAERSNTGELFF
TRBV7-8	TRBD1	TRBJ1-5	CASSFHRGKGNQPQHF
TRBV30	.	TRBJ1-6	CAWSVLVTAPKSPLHF
TRBV6-1	.	TRBJ1-6	CASSRVPGETSPLHF
TRBV7-2	TRBD1	TRBJ2-5	CASRTGGAETQYF
TRBV2	.	TRBJ2-6	CASSLPHLTGRSVSGANVLTF
TRBV11-2	.	TRBJ2-6	CASSSGLSKSSGANVLTF
TRBV9	.	TRBJ1-3	CASSVEVRRDSGNTIYF
TRBV29-1	TRBD1	TRBJ1-5	CSVGQGAAGNQPQHF
TRBV19	.	TRBJ2-7	CATNRAIGDEQYF
TRBV6-1	.	TRBJ2-7	CASSAGAYEQYF
TRBV10-1	.	TRBJ1-1	CASSDGAPNTEAFF
TRBV9	.	TRBJ1-1	CASSSPATGLNTEAFF
TRBV7-9	TRBD1	TRBJ1-1	CASSSTTGVNTEAFF
TRBV6-1	TRBD2	TRBJ2-1	CASSTLAGAYNEQFF
TRBV11-2	.	TRBJ1-1	CASSLVQGTTEAFF
TRBV6-1	TRBD2	TRBJ2-3	CASILVRELVDTQYF
TRBV11-1	TRBD2	TRBJ2-3	CASSLAPSGSTDTQYF
TRBV18	.	TRBJ2-7	CASSPLPRMYEQYF
TRBV2	.	TRBJ2-2	CASSVQGNTGELFF
TRBV27	TRBD1	TRBJ1-2	CASSTSDRGHGYTF
TRBV13	.	TRBJ2-5	CASSQRGTEETQYF
TRBV6-1	.	TRBJ2-1	CASSEVPEGGGNEQFF